The T cell receptor beta chain described here comes from a study of blood T cell repertoires in COVID-19. Sequencing used immunoSEQ multiplex PCR; TCRdb keeps in-frame clones, though not all of them. This sample has about 180,000 clones; around 90% occur once, and the top ten carry about 1.6%. This CDR3 region has 12 residues. Between the trimmed V and J ends, which lost 1 base and 7 bases, there was a span of 6 bases. CDR1 is LGHDT, CDR2 YNNKEL, per germline (reference sequence). This receptor was identified in a woman in her forties or fifties with acute or convalescent COVID-19. The chain combines TRBV3-1 (or the pseudogene TRBV3-2) with TRBJ2-3; tentatively, D is TRBD2 (5 bases). The sequenced sample consisted of peripheral blood. CDR3 sequence (DNA): TGTGCCAGCAGCCAAGTCGGGAATACGCAGTATTTT. It is translated as CASSQVGNTQYF.